The 23 T cell receptor beta chains presented below share a single source sample, sequenced in a study of blood T cell repertoires in COVID-19. Clones were sequenced by immunoSEQ multiplex PCR, and TCRdb holds only the in-frame ones, with some missing. This sample has 300,000 to 350,000 clones; approximately 90% occur once, and the top ten carry about 2%. Sequencing used peripheral blood. The receptors derive from a man aged 18 to 30 with active or convalescent COVID-19.

The gene calls are TRBV9 and TRBJ2-1; no reliable D call. V was pared by 4 bases and J by 7 bases, with 12 bases between. The CDR3 is 13 amino acids. Per the germline V gene, CDR1 is SGDLS and CDR2 is YYNGEE. The DNA of the CDR3 is TGTGCCAGCAGCCTTCCTCCCAGGAATGAGCAGTTCTTC. Protein: CASSLPPRNEQFF.

The chain is built from TRBV6-5 and TRBJ1-2, with 8 bases lining up with TRBD1. V gave up 6 bases and J gave up 1 base; unmatched junction bases: 7. This CDR3 region has 15 residues. Germline V gene sequence: CDR1 MNHEY, CDR2 SVGAGI. CDR3 coding DNA: TGTGCCAGCAGGCCCGGACAGGGAAGTAACTATGGCTACACCTTC. It encodes CASRPGQGSNYGYTF.

Only one count was recorded for this clone. The rearrangement joins TRBV11-2 to TRBJ2-6; D is possibly TRBD1 (6 bases). Germline V gene lookup returns CDR1 SGHAT and CDR2 FQNNGV. This CDR3 is 19 amino acids long. V dropped 5 bases and J dropped 0 bases, with 20 bases sitting between them. DNA of the CDR3: TGTGCCAGCAGCCTGGCTCGCGGACAGATAAACTCTGGGGCCAACGTCCTGACTTTC. Translating it yields CASSLARGQINSGANVLTF. Filled out from reference TRBV11-2 and TRBJ2-6, the complete variable domain reads EAGVAQSPRYKIIEKRQSVAFWCNPISGHATLYWYQQILGQGPKLLIQFQNNGVVDDSQLPKDRFSAERLKGVDSTLKIQPAKLEDSAVYLCASSLARGQINSGANVLTFGAGSRLTVL.

CDR3 sequence: CASSPRTSGNNEQFF. The CDR3 bases are TGTGCCAGCAGCCCGCGGACTAGCGGGAACAATGAGCAGTTCTTC. This chain joins TRBV7-2 and TRBJ2-1, with 12 bases identical to TRBD2. The ends lost 5 bases at V and 5 bases at J; junction bases unmatched: 4. Germline V gene lookup returns CDR1 SGHTA and CDR2 FQGNSA. This CDR3 is built from 15 residues.

The rearrangement uses TRBV11-1 and TRBJ2-5, with TRBD2 matching 8 bases. The V gene end was trimmed by 5 bases and the J gene end by 4 bases; junction bases not matched to a gene: 6. Germline values: CDR1 SGHAT, CDR2 FQDESV (reference sequence). The CDR3 has 14 residues. CDR3 DNA: TGTGCCAGCAGCGAACTAGCGGTGCTAGAGACCCAGTACTTC. Translation gives CASSELAVLETQYF.

The V call is TRBV18, the J call TRBJ1-6; a weak D match, TRBD1 (6 bases). The CDR3 is made up of 13 amino acids. Germline CDR1 is KGHSH and CDR2 is LQKENI. V was pared by 2 bases and J by 7 bases, with 6 bases between. CDR3 amino acids: CASSPTGNSPLHF. CDR3 coding DNA: TGTGCCAGCTCACCAACAGGGAATTCACCCCTCCACTTT.

V is TRBV6-5 and J is TRBJ1-2; D is undetermined. Germline values: CDR1 MNHEY, CDR2 SVGAGI. CDR3 length: 14 amino acids. V was trimmed by 8 bases and J by 7 bases, leaving 20 bases between them. The CDR3 DNA follows: TGTGCCAGCCGGGTCTCCTTTGCCCTCGGTGGCTACACCTTC. Translated, it gives CASRVSFALGGYTF.

The chain couples TRBV10-1 to TRBJ1-1; 9 bases line up with TRBD1. The CDR3 is made up of 15 amino acids. In germline, CDR1 is WNHNN, CDR2 SYGVQD (reference sequence). J gave up 0 bases and V 6 bases, and 5 bases lay outside the gene matches. The CDR3 loop is CASSLGTGMNTEAFF. For the CDR3, the DNA is TGCGCCAGCAGCCTAGGGACAGGGATGAACACTGAAGCTTTCTTT.

The chain uses TRBV20-1 and TRBJ1-2, with 11 bases matching TRBD1. V gave up 5 bases and J gave up 7 bases; unmatched junction bases: 3. Germline loops: CDR1 DFQATT, CDR2 SNEGSKA (reference sequence). The CDR3 loop spans 12 amino acids. CDR3 sequence reads: CSARGTGGGYTF. The CDR3 region has the DNA TGCAGTGCTCGTGGGACAGGGGGTGGCTACACCTTC.

V and J are TRBV27 and TRBJ2-6; tentatively, D is TRBD1 (6 bases). CDR3 length: 15 amino acids. The V and J ends lost 5 bases and 0 bases respectively, with 8 bases between them. The V gene's germline CDR1 is MNHEY and CDR2 SMNVEV (reference sequence). Here the CDR3 DNA reads TGTGCCAGCAGTGGACAGCACTCTGGGGCCAACGTCCTGACTTTC. It translates to CASSGQHSGANVLTF.

This clone was found once. The chain is built from TRBV7-9 and TRBJ1-1; D uncertain. The CDR3 loop spans 13 amino acids. The V gene's germline CDR1 is SEHNR and CDR2 FQNEAQ (reference sequence). V lost 2 bases to trimming and J lost 3 bases, with 7 bases between them. This CDR3 reads CASSLNEYTEAFF. The CDR3 DNA follows: TGTGCCAGCAGCTTAAACGAGTACACTGAAGCTTTCTTT.

The J gene is TRBJ1-6, the V gene TRBV2, with a weak D call TRBD1 (5 bases). V lost 4 bases to trimming and J lost 6 bases, with 10 bases between them. The CDR3 consists of 14 residues. Germline V CDR1 and CDR2: SNHLY, FYNNEI. DNA for the CDR3: TGTGCCAGCAGTGGTGGGGCTTTTAATTCACCCCTCCACTTT. Translation: CASSGGAFNSPLHF.

V is TRBV18 and J is TRBJ1-5, with 9 bases aligning to TRBD1. V was clipped by 6 bases and J by 5 bases; unmatched bases: 2. Germline loops: CDR1 KGHSH, CDR2 LQKENI. The CDR3 loop spans 13 amino acids. This CDR3 reads CASSGDRDQPQHF. For the CDR3, the DNA is TGTGCCAGCTCCGGGGACAGGGATCAGCCCCAGCATTTT.

The gene calls are TRBV6-6 and TRBJ2-5, with TRBD2 identical over 7 bases. V trimming: 3 bases; J trimming: 5 bases; junction bases outside the gene matches: 9. CDR1 is MNHNY and CDR2 is SVGAGI in the germline V gene (reference sequence). This CDR3 is 15 amino acids long. The CDR3 DNA reads TGTGCCAGCAGTTATGGGAGGGTGTTTGGGGAGACCCAGTACTTC. This translates into CASSYGRVFGETQYF.

This chain connects TRBV5-1 to TRBJ2-7; 8 nucleotides align to TRBD1. The length of the CDR3 is 14 residues. Germline loops: CDR1 SGHRS, CDR2 YFSETQ. J was trimmed by 4 bases and V by 4 bases; bases with no gene match: 7. This CDR3 is CASSPGTGPYEQYF. The CDR3 DNA follows: TGCGCCAGCAGCCCCGGGACAGGACCTTACGAGCAGTACTTC.

CDR3 residues: CATSRDRPASGHDTQYF. DNA for the CDR3: TGTGCCACCAGCAGAGATAGGCCGGCTAGCGGTCACGATACGCAGTATTTT. The rearrangement uses TRBV15 and TRBJ2-3, with 7 bases fitting TRBD2. The CDR3 spans 17 residues. V trimming: 0 bases; J trimming: 6 bases; junction bases outside the gene matches: 12. CDR1 is LNHNV and CDR2 is YYDKDF in the germline V gene (reference sequence).

This clone occurred a few times. The gene calls are TRBV9 and TRBJ2-3; perhaps TRBD1 as D (6 bases). The germline gives CDR1 SGDLS, CDR2 YYNGEE. The CDR3 has 15 amino acids. Between the trimmed V and J ends, which lost 1 base and 4 bases, there was a span of 13 bases. This CDR3 reads CASSVRLGAPDTQYF. CDR3 bases: TGTGCCAGCAGCGTAAGACTGGGGGCGCCAGATACGCAGTATTTT.

The CDR3 DNA reads as TGTGCCAGCAGCCGCCTGAGCAGGAATTTGATGAACACTGAAGCTTTCTTT. Its protein product is CASSRLSRNLMNTEAFF. The chain has TRBV11-2 and TRBJ1-1, with D hard to call. The CDR3 loop spans 17 amino acids. V was cut by 5 bases and J by 0 bases, with 19 bases left in between. CDR1 SGHAT and CDR2 FQNNGV come from the germline V gene.

This sequence joins TRBV3-1 (or the pseudogene TRBV3-2) and TRBJ2-7; D is possibly TRBD1 (6 bases). In germline, CDR1 is LGHDT, CDR2 YNNKEL (reference sequence). This CDR3 has 15 amino acids. Between the trimmed V and J ends, which lost 5 bases and 0 bases, there was a span of 14 bases. CDR3 loop: CASSKMLDSSYEQYF. The CDR3 region has the DNA TGTGCCAGCAGCAAAATGCTGGACAGCTCCTACGAGCAGTACTTC.

This clone occurred a few times. CDR3 DNA sequence: TGTGCCAGCAGTTACCGGGGAGAAAAAGCTTTCTTT. Translating gives CASSYRGEKAFF. This sequence joins TRBV6-5 and TRBJ1-1; D is ambiguous. Germline CDR1 MNHEY, CDR2 SVGAGI. V was cut by 2 bases and J by 9 bases, with 10 bases left in between. The CDR3 extends over 12 amino acids.

V usage is TRBV24-1 and J usage is TRBJ2-7; D uncertain. The CDR3 spans 13 residues. Germline V gene lookup returns CDR1 KGHDR and CDR2 SFDVKD. V was shortened by 9 bases and J by 7 bases, with 18 bases between the two germline ends. The CDR3 nucleotides read TGTGCCACCTCGACTTCCCTGAGGCGGGAGCAGTACTTC. It is translated as CATSTSLRREQYF.

The genes are TRBV27 and TRBJ1-2; D remains ambiguous. The CDR3 sequence is 10 residues long. The germline V gene has CDR1 MNHEY and CDR2 SMNVEV (reference sequence). Trimming removed 6 bases at V and 8 bases at J, with 7 bases between. The CDR3 loop reads CASRASGYTF. The CDR3 DNA sequence: TGTGCCAGCAGGGCCTCGGGCTACACCTTC.

In DNA, the CDR3 is TGCAGCGAGTCTCAGATCAGGGGAGAGACCCAGTACTTC. It is translated as CSESQIRGETQYF. The chain combines TRBV29-1 with TRBJ2-5; D perhaps matches TRBD1 (6 bases). CDR1 SQVTM and CDR2 ANQGSEA come from the germline V gene. V was clipped by 7 bases and J by 4 bases, with 16 bases between them. CDR3 size: 13 residues. The full variable domain, its missing parts supplied by reference TRBV29-1 and TRBJ2-5, is SAVISQKPSRDICQRGTSLTIQCQVDSQVTMMFWYRQQPGQSLTLIATANQGSEATYESGFVIDKFPISRPNLTFSTLTVSNMSPEDSSIYLCSESQIRGETQYFGPGTRLLVL.